This T cell receptor beta chain was retrieved from a study of OX40 agonist ivuxolimab in advanced cancers. Study observations and caveats: The mean number of expanded clones was higher in CD8+ T cells than in CD4+. Doses of 0.1 to 3.0 mg/kg were accompanied by clonal expansion of CD4+ and CD8+ blood T cells by week 6.

The germline gives CDR1 LNHDA, CDR2 SQIVND (reference sequence). Trimming removed 5 bases from V and 1 base from J; junction bases left unmatched: 8. This CDR3 is built from 16 residues. TCRdb keeps only in-frame clones here, not all; method: immunoSEQ multiplex PCR. The sample has around 82,000 clones, 70% to 90% seen once. Notes on this clone: The target antigen is unknown.

The TCR comes from an adult with an advanced solid tumor such as melanoma, head and neck, liver or kidney cancer. V gene TRBV19 combines with J gene TRBJ1-5, with 7 nucleotides matching TRBD1. The sample here was CD4+ or CD8+ T cells sorted from blood, taken in a trial of the OX40 agonist ivuxolimab. The CDR3 spells CASSSRGGRSNQPQHF. CDR3 coding DNA: TGTGCCAGTAGTTCCAGGGGGGGAAGAAGCAATCAGCCCCAGCATTTT.